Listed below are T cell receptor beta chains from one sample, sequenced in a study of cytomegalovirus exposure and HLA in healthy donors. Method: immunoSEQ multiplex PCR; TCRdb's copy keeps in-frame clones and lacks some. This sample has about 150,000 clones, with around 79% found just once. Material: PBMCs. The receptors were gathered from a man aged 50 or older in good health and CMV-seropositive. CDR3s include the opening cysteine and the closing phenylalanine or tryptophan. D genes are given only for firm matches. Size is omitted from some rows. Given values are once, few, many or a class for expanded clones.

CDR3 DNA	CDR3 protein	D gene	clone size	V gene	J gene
TGCGCCAGCAGTGAAAATTCGGGGGGAGCAGAGACCCAGTACTTC	CASSENSGGAETQYF	TRBD2	NA	TRBV10-1	TRBJ2-5
TGTGCCAGCTCACCAGCGGGGGCCGGTTGGACTTTCTTT	CASSPAGAGWTFF	NA	NA	TRBV18	TRBJ1-1
TGTGCCAGCAGCTCGACTAGCGGGATTGATGAGCAGTTCTTC	CASSSTSGIDEQFF	TRBD2	few	TRBV7-9	TRBJ2-1
TGTGCCAGCAGCTTAGGTGGGCAGGGGAACAATGAGCAGTTCTTC	CASSLGGQGNNEQFF	NA	few	TRBV7-2	TRBJ2-1
TGTGCCAGCTCACCCTCGGCCAAAGGGGCAGATACGCAGTATTTT	CASSPSAKGADTQYF	NA	NA	TRBV18	TRBJ2-3
TGCAGCGTTGGGGGGGGGATAGATGGCTATGGCTACACCTTC	CSVGGGIDGYGYTF	NA	few	TRBV29-1	TRBJ1-2
TGTGCCACCTCTTCCGACAGGGGATTCGTTGGGGCCAACGTCCTGACTTTC	CATSSDRGFVGANVLTF	TRBD1	NA	TRBV19	TRBJ2-6
TGCGCCAGCAGCCAGCAAGGAGATGAGCAGTTCTTC	CASSQQGDEQFF	NA	NA	TRBV5-1	TRBJ2-1
TGTGCCAGCAGCCCGACAGGGTCCTACGAGCAGTACTTC	CASSPTGSYEQYF	TRBD1	NA	TRBV7-3	TRBJ2-7
TGCGCCAGCAGCTCGGGGACTAGCGGGAGGGGAAGCTCCTACGAGCAGTACTTC	CASSSGTSGRGSSYEQYF	TRBD2	NA	TRBV5-1	TRBJ2-7
TGTGCCAGTAGTACTATAACAGGGATGGATGGCTACACCTTC	CASSTITGMDGYTF	NA	NA	TRBV19	TRBJ1-2
TGTGCCAGCACTACAGGGGGCAGAGAAAAACTGTTTTTT	CASTTGGREKLFF	TRBD1	NA	TRBV6-5	TRBJ1-4
TGTGCCACCAGATCTTTGAGGGGGAGGGCCCGCTCCACCTGGGACGAGCAGTACTTC	CATRSLRGRARSTWDEQYF	NA	NA	TRBV28	TRBJ2-7
TGTGCCAGCAGTTCTTTTGGGGACAGGGGTTCCTATAATTCACCCCTCCACTTT	CASSSFGDRGSYNSPLHF	TRBD1	NA	TRBV28	TRBJ1-6
TGTGCCATCAGTGATGTAGGGGTTCAGCCCCAGCATTTT	CAISDVGVQPQHF	NA	NA	TRBV10-3	TRBJ1-5
TGCGCCAGCAGCCTGACTAGCGGGAGCCAAGAGACCCAGTACTTC	CASSLTSGSQETQYF	TRBD2	NA	TRBV5-1	TRBJ2-5
TGCAGCGTTGAAGACCCCCAGCGGGAGAGCTACGAGCAGTACTTC	CSVEDPQRESYEQYF	TRBD2	NA	TRBV29-1	TRBJ2-7
TGCGCCAGCAGCCCCCGGACTAGCGGGGTTTACAATGAGCAGTTCTTC	CASSPRTSGVYNEQFF	TRBD2	NA	TRBV4-1	TRBJ2-1
TGTGCCAGCAGTCTCCGACAGGGTAGCACGGATACGCAGTATTTT	CASSLRQGSTDTQYF	TRBD1	NA	TRBV27	TRBJ2-3
TGTGCCAGTAGTACACAGGGGGCAGAGACCCAGTACTTC	CASSTQGAETQYF	TRBD1	NA	TRBV19	TRBJ2-5
TGTGCCAGCAGGGGGGGTGGGTCACCCCTCCACTTT	CASRGGGSPLHF	NA	once	TRBV28	TRBJ1-6
TGTGCCAGCAGCATCGAGACAGGGGTCTACAATGAGCAGTTCTTC	CASSIETGVYNEQFF	TRBD1	NA	TRBV9	TRBJ2-1
TGTGCCAGCAGCTTCTTAAGCGGGAGGGCCTTTGAGCAGTTCTTC	CASSFLSGRAFEQFF	TRBD2	once	TRBV11-1	TRBJ2-1
TGTGCCAGCAGGGGGACTAGCGGGGGGAATGAGCAGTTCTTC	CASRGTSGGNEQFF	TRBD2	NA	TRBV4-2	TRBJ2-1
TGCAGCGCCTGGACAGGACTAATGAACACTGAAGCTTTCTTT	CSAWTGLMNTEAFF	TRBD1	NA	TRBV29-1	TRBJ1-1
TGTGCCAGCAGCCCATCCTCGACTATCTACGAGCAGTACTTC	CASSPSSTIYEQYF	NA	NA	TRBV7-2	TRBJ2-7
TGTGCCAGCTCACCACAGGGGACCGGGGAGCTGTTTTTT	CASSPQGTGELFF	NA	NA	TRBV18	TRBJ2-2
TGTGTCAGCAGTGCCCATTTCGTGGCAGGGGAAACTAATTCACCCCTCCACTTT	CVSSAHFVAGETNSPLHF	NA	NA	TRBV28	TRBJ1-6
TGTGCCAGCAGTTACCTGGCGGGAGGGGAGGGGGAGCAGTTCTTC	CASSYLAGGEGEQFF	TRBD2	NA	TRBV6-6	TRBJ2-1
TGTGCCAGCAGTTTAACTAGCGGGAGTTGGAACATTCAGTACTTC	CASSLTSGSWNIQYF	TRBD2	NA	TRBV7-8	TRBJ2-4
TGCGCCAGCGTATGGGGGGGGACAGGGGCAGGCAATGAGCAGTTCTTC	CASVWGGTGAGNEQFF	TRBD1	once	TRBV5-1	TRBJ2-1
TGTGCCATCAGTGAGCTAGCGCTGACGAATGAGCAGTTCTTC	CAISELALTNEQFF	NA	NA	TRBV10-3	TRBJ2-1
TGTGCCAGCAGCGTGTTTCCAATCCCGAACACCGGGGAGCTGTTTTTT	CASSVFPIPNTGELFF	NA	NA	TRBV9	TRBJ2-2
TGTGCCAGCAGTGTGGACAGCCCCTCCAATCAGCCCCAGCATTTT	CASSVDSPSNQPQHF	NA	NA	TRBV6-1	TRBJ1-5
TGCGCCAGCAGCTTACAGGGTTACGAGCAGTACTTC	CASSLQGYEQYF	NA	few	TRBV5-1	TRBJ2-7
TGTGCCAGCAGACCCCAAATCGGCGGGAGGGCCGTGGAGACCCAGTACTTC	CASRPQIGGRAVETQYF	TRBD2	NA	TRBV27	TRBJ2-5
TGCAGCGTTGAGTTTGGGCAGCAAGCTTTCTTT	CSVEFGQQAFF	NA	NA	TRBV29-1	TRBJ1-1
TGTGCCAGCAGCTTACTAACCAGAGGTGGAAACACCATATATTTT	CASSLLTRGGNTIYF	NA	few	TRBV13	TRBJ1-3
TGCAGCGTTCGGTCAGGGGTCGGCAATGAGCAGTTCTTC	CSVRSGVGNEQFF	NA	NA	TRBV29-1	TRBJ2-1
TGTGCCAGCAGTACCGGGACAGGCTTCAATGAGCAGTTCTTC	CASSTGTGFNEQFF	TRBD1	NA	TRBV27	TRBJ2-1
TGTGCCAGCAGTGAAAACAGGGACGGCTACACCTTC	CASSENRDGYTF	NA	NA	TRBV6-1	TRBJ1-2
TGTGCCAGCAGTGGGGTAGCGGGAGGCTCTCGGGTCGAGCAGTACTTC	CASSGVAGGSRVEQYF	TRBD2	NA	TRBV11-1	TRBJ2-7
TGTGCCAGCAGCCCCGGGGGGAATTCACCCCTCCACTTT	CASSPGGNSPLHF	NA	NA	TRBV9	TRBJ1-6
TGTGCCAGCAGCGCGCTGCAAGCGGGAGTACGATACAATGAGCAGTTCTTC	CASSALQAGVRYNEQFF	TRBD2	NA	TRBV11-2	TRBJ2-1
TGTGCCAGCAGCTCCCCCACAGGGGGATATGGCTACACCTTC	CASSSPTGGYGYTF	TRBD1	NA	TRBV7-9	TRBJ1-2
TGTGCCAGCTCACCGGGACAGGGAATGAACACTGAAGCTTTCTTT	CASSPGQGMNTEAFF	TRBD1	NA	TRBV18	TRBJ1-1
TGTGCCACCAGCAGAGGAGGACTAAGCTCCTACGAGCAGTACTTC	CATSRGGLSSYEQYF	NA	NA	TRBV15	TRBJ2-7
TGTGCCAGCCTGACAGGGAACTCCTACGAGCAGTACTTC	CASLTGNSYEQYF	TRBD1	NA	TRBV28	TRBJ2-7
TGTGCCAGCAGCTTAGGGACTAGCGGTTACAATGAGCAGTTCTTC	CASSLGTSGYNEQFF	TRBD2	once	TRBV5-4	TRBJ2-1
TGTGCCAGCAGCTTTGGACTAGCGAGGGCCGAGCAGTACTTC	CASSFGLARAEQYF	TRBD2	NA	TRBV5-6	TRBJ2-7